A selection of T cell receptor beta chains follows, all from one sample in a study of blood T cell repertoires in COVID-19. TCRdb's copy holds only in-frame clones and misses some; the assay was immunoSEQ multiplex PCR. The sample lists 250,000 to 350,000 clones, 87% seen once, with 2.2% in the top ten. Source material: peripheral blood. These receptors were taken from a woman aged 50 to 60 who had recovered from COVID-19. Each CDR3 is given with its conserved first and last residue. A D gene is named only where the DNA matches it firmly. Size values are once, few and many counts, or a class for expanded clones, and some rows have none.

V gene,J gene,D gene,clone size,CDR3 protein,CDR3 DNA
TRBV7-9,TRBJ2-7,NA,NA,CASSLQANEQYF,TGTGCCAGCAGCTTACAGGCGAACGAGCAGTACTTC
TRBV27,TRBJ2-7,NA,NA,CASSLSGQSYEQYF,TGTGCCAGCAGTTTATCTGGGCAGTCCTACGAGCAGTACTTC
TRBV2,TRBJ2-7,NA,NA,CASSANPAYYEQYF,TGTGCCAGCAGTGCCAACCCCGCCTACTACGAGCAGTACTTC
TRBV5-3,TRBJ2-3,TRBD2,NA,CARKWEGDTQYF,TGTGCCAGAAAGTGGGAGGGGGATACGCAGTATTTT
TRBV5-4,TRBJ2-4,NA,NA,CASSEGGRDIQYF,TGTGCCAGCAGTGAGGGGGGGAGGGACATTCAGTACTTC
TRBV19,TRBJ1-2,TRBD1,NA,CASSLTGTGAGYTF,TGTGCCAGTAGTCTTACCGGGACAGGCGCTGGCTACACCTTC
TRBV2,TRBJ2-7,NA,NA,CATFTGPEEQYF,TGTGCCACCTTTACAGGGCCTGAAGAGCAGTACTTC
TRBV27,TRBJ1-2,NA,NA,CASSLRRRDYGYTF,TGTGCCAGCAGTTTACGGCGACGGGACTATGGCTACACCTTC
TRBV30,TRBJ1-2,TRBD1,NA,CAWSATIQGAGDGYTF,TGTGCCTGGAGTGCTACTATACAGGGGGCGGGGGATGGCTACACCTTC
TRBV29-1,TRBJ2-7,NA,NA,CSVRGVGEQYF,TGCAGCGTTCGCGGGGTAGGGGAGCAGTACTTC
TRBV20-1,TRBJ2-5,TRBD1,NA,CSASFSGGLVETQYF,TGCAGTGCTAGTTTCTCAGGGGGCTTGGTGGAGACCCAGTACTTC
TRBV11-2,TRBJ1-2,NA,NA,CASSLTMADDNYGYTF,TGTGCCAGCAGCCTCACCATGGCAGATGATAACTATGGCTACACCTTC
TRBV18,TRBJ1-5,TRBD1,once,CASSPGQGDQPQHF,TGTGCCAGCTCCCCTGGACAGGGAGATCAGCCCCAGCATTTT
TRBV5-4,TRBJ1-2,NA,once,CASSLGQGIPYGYTF,TGTGCCAGCAGCTTGGGGCAGGGGATCCCCTATGGCTACACCTTC
TRBV5-6,TRBJ1-5,TRBD1,few,CASSSTGDLYQPQHF,TGTGCCAGCAGCTCTACAGGGGATCTATATCAGCCCCAGCATTTT
TRBV9,TRBJ2-1,TRBD2,NA,CASSATSESSYNEQFF,TGTGCCAGCAGCGCGACTAGCGAGAGCTCCTACAATGAGCAGTTCTTC
TRBV9,TRBJ2-3,TRBD2,NA,CASSVARAGLDTQYF,TGTGCCAGCAGCGTAGCTCGAGCGGGGCTAGATACGCAGTATTTT
TRBV28,TRBJ1-1,NA,NA,CASRSVNTEAFF,TGTGCCAGCCGGTCGGTGAACACTGAAGCTTTCTTT
TRBV12-1,TRBJ2-7,NA,NA,CASSRLGRARCEQYF,TGTGCCAGCAGCCGACTCGGGAGGGCCAGGTGCGAGCAGTACTTC
TRBV19,TRBJ1-2,NA,few,CASSIGEAGYTF,TGTGCCAGTAGTATAGGAGAGGCCGGCTACACCTTC
TRBV12-3/TRBV12-4,TRBJ1-1,NA,once,CASSFGGPTEAFF,TGTGCCAGCAGTTTCGGGGGACCGACTGAAGCTTTCTTT
TRBV18,TRBJ2-7,NA,NA,CASSPSVSYEQYF,TGTGCCAGCTCACCATCTGTGTCCTACGAGCAGTACTTC
TRBV19,TRBJ1-2,NA,NA,CASSKGLLYGYTF,TGTGCCAGTAGTAAGGGGCTACTCTATGGCTACACCTTC
TRBV19,TRBJ1-1,TRBD1,NA,CASQTQGLDTEAFF,TGTGCCAGCCAAACACAGGGGCTGGACACTGAAGCTTTCTTT
TRBV2,TRBJ2-3,TRBD2,NA,CASSDWSGGTTDTQYF,TGTGCCAGCAGTGATTGGAGCGGGGGGACCACAGATACGCAGTATTTT
TRBV19,TRBJ2-2,TRBD1,NA,CASSILGVAQGADTGELFF,TGTGCCAGTAGTATACTTGGCGTGGCACAGGGGGCCGACACCGGGGAGCTGTTTTTT
TRBV6-1,TRBJ1-6,NA,NA,CASSKVLNRDIGISPLHF,TGTGCCAGCAGTAAAGTACTTAACCGGGACATCGGAATTTCACCCCTCCACTTT
TRBV29-1,TRBJ2-7,NA,NA,CSVTDGISYEQYF,TGCAGTGTGACAGACGGAATCTCCTACGAGCAGTACTTC
TRBV6-6,TRBJ2-7,NA,once,CASSYSVPGVYEQYF,TGTGCCAGCAGTTACTCGGTGCCCGGGGTTTACGAGCAGTACTTC
TRBV11-2,TRBJ2-1,TRBD2,NA,CASSSPYSLAGFDEQFF,TGTGCCAGCAGCTCACCCTACAGTCTAGCGGGATTCGATGAGCAGTTCTTC
TRBV2,TRBJ2-1,NA,NA,CASSEAGYNEQFF,TGTGCCAGCAGTGAGGCAGGCTACAATGAGCAGTTCTTC
TRBV2,TRBJ2-2,NA,once,CASSWHGELFF,TGTGCCAGCAGTTGGCACGGGGAGCTGTTTTTT
TRBV27,TRBJ2-7,NA,NA,CASSSRASAYEQYF,TGTGCCAGCAGTTCTCGGGCTAGCGCCTACGAGCAGTACTTC
TRBV20-1,TRBJ1-1,NA,NA,CSASLVPFF,TGCAGTGCTAGCCTAGTCCCTTTCTTT
TRBV4-2,TRBJ2-7,TRBD2,NA,CASSLEPGLAGGEQYF,TGTGCCAGCAGCCTCGAGCCGGGACTAGCGGGGGGCGAGCAGTACTTC
TRBV30,TRBJ1-3,TRBD1,once,CAWSPLGTGIPSIYF,TGTGCCTGGAGTCCCCTCGGGACAGGGATCCCCTCCATATATTTT
TRBV7-7,TRBJ2-7,TRBD1,NA,CASSPRTGFSYEQYF,TGTGCTAGCAGCCCTCGGACAGGCTTTTCCTACGAGCAGTACTTC